The 8 T cell receptor beta chains below all came from one sample that was sequenced in a study of T cells expressing NK-cell markers (TCRdb year 2020). Library creation used 5' RACE. Data came from an Illumina HiSeq 2000. After TCRdb reprocessed the reads, each CDR3 protein sequence was kept as one row, without DNA. The sample's table lists a count of around 470,000 distinct CDR3 sequences. The ten largest make up over 1.3% of the sample. The sample comprised blood T cells: a sorted CD56 or NKG2C T cell subset, CD4+ or CD8+ T cells, or bulk PBMC T cells (not recorded which). The receptors stem from a woman between 50 and 59 years old in good health. Donor details come from another sample of the same person, matched by shared clones.

The V gene is TRBV12-3 or TRBV12-4, the J gene TRBJ2-2; checking the TCRdb D call of TRBD1 is not possible without DNA. The CDR3 spans 19 residues. CDR3 sequence reads: CASSNGQGLGTSAPGELFF.

The V gene is TRBV14, the J gene TRBJ2-2; without DNA, the TCRdb call of TRBD1 cannot be checked. From germline, CDR1 is SGHDN and CDR2 FVKESK. This CDR3 spans 15 amino acids. The CDR3 here is CASSPQEGGTGELFF.

This chain connects TRBV11-2 to TRBJ2-2; absent DNA, TCRdb's TRBD2 call cannot be checked. The CDR3 runs 17 residues. CDR1 is SGHAT, CDR2 FQNNGV, per germline. CDR3 amino acids: CASSLGLAGVAGGELFF.

The CDR3 loop reads CASSLSLSRDTQYF. The chain has TRBV7-9 and TRBJ2-3. CDR3 length equals 14 residues. The germline V gene has CDR1 SEHNR and CDR2 FQNEAQ (reference sequence).

This chain joins TRBV29-1 and TRBJ2-5; TCRdb gives TRBD2 as the D gene, but with no DNA this cannot be confirmed. Germline CDR1 reads SQVTM; CDR2 reads ANQGSEA. The CDR3 has 15 residues. CDR3 protein: CSVEDSQFGRETQYF.

The genes are TRBV6-6 and TRBJ2-3; the D gene TCRdb calls, TRBD2, cannot be checked with no DNA. The CDR3 is 16 amino acids. Looked up from germline, CDR1 is MNHNY and CDR2 is SVGAGI (reference sequence). CDR3 residues: CASSFPGLAGRDTQYF.

The chain has TRBV20-1 and TRBJ2-3; TCRdb calls TRBD1, which cannot be checked without DNA. The CDR3 is made up of 14 amino acids. The germline V gene encodes CDR1 DFQATT and CDR2 SNEGSKA (reference sequence). The CDR3 loop reads CSARMPGGTDTQYF.

The rearrangement joins TRBV20-1 to TRBJ2-5; TCRdb's assignment of TRBD2 cannot be checked, as there is no DNA. The germline V gene has CDR1 DFQATT and CDR2 SNEGSKA (reference sequence). The CDR3 is 16 amino acids. The CDR3 region is CSARGFVSSGVGTQYF.